The 23 T cell receptor beta chains given below trace back to one sample, sequenced in a study of regulatory T cells in long-lasting Graves disease. Arm-PCR of CDR3 regions and iRepertoire HTBI primers were used to build TCR beta libraries. TCRdb ran MiXCR on the multiplex PCR reads and lists one entry per CDR3 protein. The sample consists of about 340,000 distinct CDR3 sequences, 15% to 20% of them appearing once. Time point reported: persistent/refractory GD, antithyroid drugs over 5 years with positive TRAb. The TCR library was made from RNA extracted from PBMCs. The starting material was peripheral blood mononuclear cells (PBMCs), obtained when the disease was refractory, from a patient treated with antithyroid drugs. These receptors were obtained from a female donor with Graves disease.

This clonotype was seen a few times. V gene TRBV20-1 combines with J gene TRBJ2-7; 9 nucleotides align to TRBD2. The CDR3 spans 16 residues. In germline, CDR1 is DFQATT, CDR2 SNEGSKA (reference sequence). Trimming cost V 3 bases and J 3 bases; bases outside gene matches: 12. The CDR3 DNA reads as TGCAGTGCTAGCGGATTCATAGGACTAGCGAACTACGAGCAGTACTTC. Translation: CSASGFIGLANYEQYF.

CDR3: CASSAQTVFNEKLFF. DNA for the CDR3: TGTGCCAGCAGCGCCCAGACGGTATTTAATGAAAAACTGTTTTTT. The chain uses TRBV7-9 and TRBJ1-4, with D unresolved. Germline values: CDR1 SEHNR, CDR2 FQNEAQ (reference sequence). The CDR3 is 15 residues long. The V end lost 5 bases, the J end lost 4 bases, and 14 bases lay between the germline ends.

This clonotype was seen many times. The V and J genes are TRBV5-1 and TRBJ1-4; D not resolved. The CDR3 loop spans 15 amino acids. The germline V and J ends were trimmed by 4 bases and 5 bases, with 15 bases remaining between them. Germline-derived CDR1 and CDR2 are SGHRS and YFSETQ. CDR3 amino acids: CASSDSPGSNEKLFF. CDR3 DNA sequence: TGCGCCAGCAGCGATAGCCCGGGGAGCAATGAAAAACTGTTTTTT.

To note about this clonotype: Relative to the germline gene, one junction end is altered; a read error may explain this. V is TRBV10-1 and J is TRBJ2-6; TRBD1 matches 7 bases. The germline V gene encodes CDR1 WNHNN and CDR2 SYGVQD (reference sequence). The CDR3 consists of 15 residues. For the CDR3, the DNA is TGCGCCAGCAGACAGACAGGGTCTGGGACCAACGTCCTGACTTTC. This sequence encodes CASRQTGSGTNVLTF.

This chain connects TRBV10-3 to TRBJ1-1, with 8 bases matching TRBD1. This CDR3 comprises 16 residues. Germline assignment: CDR1 ENHRY and CDR2 SYGVKD. V lost 5 bases, J lost 4 bases, and 12 bases stayed unmatched. CDR3 amino acids: CAISKRQGASVTEAFF. The DNA of the CDR3 is TGTGCCATCAGTAAGAGGCAGGGGGCAAGCGTCACTGAAGCTTTCTTT.

This clonotype has ten or more counts. The V call is TRBV7-9, the J call TRBJ2-7; a possible D gene is TRBD1 (5 bases). Germline V gene lookup returns CDR1 SEHNR and CDR2 FQNEAQ (reference sequence). The CDR3 loop spans 14 amino acids. V gave up 1 base and J gave up 5 bases, with 12 bases separating them. CDR3 DNA sequence: TGTGCCAGCAGCTTAGGGCAGGGTTCCCACGAGCAGTACTTC. Amino acid sequence: CASSLGQGSHEQYF.

This chain connects TRBV4-1 to TRBJ2-2; D might be TRBD2 (7 bases). This CDR3 has 18 amino acids. Germline CDR1 and CDR2: MGHRA and YSYEKL. Trimming shortened V by 0 bases and J by 7 bases, and 21 bases separated the two germline ends. The chain's CDR3 is CASSQESLGGAGGGELFF. The CDR3 region has the DNA TGCGCCAGCAGCCAAGAAAGTTTGGGGGGGGCCGGGGGCGGGGAGCTGTTTTTT.

This clonotype was seen ten or more times. The chain has TRBV2 and TRBJ1-2, with 8 bases lining up with TRBD1. Germline V gene sequence: CDR1 SNHLY, CDR2 FYNNEI. This CDR3 contains 13 residues. After removal of 2 bases from V and 5 bases from J, the junction contained 1 base not matched to a gene. The CDR3 loop is CASSERTGYGYTF. The CDR3, as DNA: TGTGCCAGCAGTGAAAGGACAGGGTATGGCTACACCTTC.

CDR3 sequence: CASSLSGFQNMNTEAFF. CDR3 nucleotide sequence: TGTGCCAGCAGCTTAAGCGGTTTTCAAAACATGAACACTGAAGCTTTCTTT. This sequence joins TRBV7-9 and TRBJ1-1; no firm D call. CDR3 size: 17 residues. Trimming took 2 bases from V and 0 from J, leaving 16 bases between them. CDR1 is SEHNR, CDR2 FQNEAQ, per germline (reference sequence).

This clonotype was seen at least ten times. The chain has TRBV28 and TRBJ2-5; TRBD1 aligns across 9 bases. Germline lookup yields CDR1 MDHEN and CDR2 SYDVKM. The CDR3 consists of 15 residues. After removal of 3 bases from V and 5 bases from J, the junction contained 7 bases not matched to a gene. For the CDR3, the DNA is TGTGCCAGCAGTTTTCGGGACAGGGCAAGGGAGACCCAGTACTTC. Its translation: CASSFRDRARETQYF.

This clonotype was seen ten or more times. The chain carries TRBV6-1 and TRBJ2-7; 10 positions agree with TRBD1. With 8 bases clipped from V and 2 bases from J, the junction kept 18 bases outside the gene matches. Germline V CDR1 and CDR2: MNHNS, SASEGT. This CDR3 region has 18 residues. The CDR3 spells CASGKGTGDTREPYEQYF. CDR3 in DNA: TGTGCCAGCGGGAAGGGGACAGGGGATACGCGGGAGCCCTACGAGCAGTACTTC.

This chain joins TRBV5-1 and TRBJ1-6; D is unresolved. Per germline, CDR1 SGHRS and CDR2 YFSETQ. The CDR3 spans 18 residues. The V end lost 1 base, the J end lost 7 bases, and 21 bases lay between the germline ends. CDR3 loop: CASSLSGIMTTGNSPLHF. For the CDR3, the DNA is TGCGCCAGCAGCTTGTCTGGGATAATGACTACGGGGAATTCACCCCTCCACTTT.

This clonotype has only a few counts. The chain joins TRBV19 to TRBJ2-5; TRBD2 might be the D (6 bases). This CDR3 spans 16 amino acids. Germline assignment: CDR1 LNHDA and CDR2 SQIVND (reference sequence). Trimming took off 1 base at V and 0 bases at J, with 12 bases between the two ends. The CDR3 loop is CASSIGTGGYQETQYF. CDR3 DNA sequence: TGTGCCAGTAGTATAGGAACAGGAGGGTACCAAGAGACCCAGTACTTC.

The CDR3 sequence: CASRAGLAGDYNEQFF. CDR3 nucleotide sequence: TGTGCCAGCAGAGCGGGACTAGCGGGAGACTACAATGAGCAGTTCTTC. The gene calls are TRBV2 and TRBJ2-1; 14 positions agree with TRBD2. The J segment lost 3 bases and the V segment lost 6 bases, leaving 4 bases of the junction unmatched. The germline V gene has CDR1 SNHLY and CDR2 FYNNEI. The CDR3 loop spans 16 amino acids.

In this sample, this clonotype turned up a few times. The gene calls are TRBV7-2 and TRBJ1-2; D may be TRBD1 (5 bases). Germline V gene lookup returns CDR1 SGHTA and CDR2 FQGNSA. V lost 8 bases, J lost 4 bases, and 17 bases lay in between. The length of the CDR3 is 14 residues. The CDR3 region is CASGFDRFLYGYTF. CDR3 nucleotide sequence: TGTGCCAGCGGGTTTGACAGATTTCTCTATGGCTACACCTTC.

This clonotype has more than one count but fewer than ten. This chain connects TRBV7-6 to TRBJ2-2, with unresolved D. Germline CDR1 and CDR2: SGHVS and FNYEAQ. The CDR3 length is 16 residues. V gave up 1 base and J gave up 1 base, with 10 bases separating them. CDR3 residues: CASSLVPTLNTGELFF. For the CDR3, the DNA is TGTGCCAGCAGCTTAGTTCCGACCCTGAACACCGGGGAGCTGTTTTTT. The variable domain in full, with the rest retrieved from reference TRBV7-6 and TRBJ2-2, is GAGVSQSPRYKVTKRGQDVALRCDPISGHVSLYWYRQALGQGPEFLTYFNYEAQQDKSGLPNDRFSAERPEGSISTLTIQRTEQRDSAMYRCASSLVPTLNTGELFFGEGSRLTVL.

This clonotype has just a few counts. The CDR3 is CASSLGELQVLSYEQYF. Written as DNA, the CDR3 is TGTGCCAGCAGCTTAGGGGAATTACAGGTCCTCTCCTACGAGCAGTACTTC. This sequence joins TRBV7-6 and TRBJ2-7, with D possibly being TRBD1 (5 bases). The CDR3 loop spans 17 amino acids. Germline CDR1 reads SGHVS; CDR2 reads FNYEAQ. The ends were cut back, 1 base at V and 0 bases at J, with 16 bases in the middle.

There are a few counts of this clonotype. A much larger clone differs from this one at a single base, so this may be a read error. The chain recombines TRBV2 with TRBJ2-4; D not resolved. Per the germline V gene, CDR1 is SNHLY and CDR2 is FYNNEI. CDR3 size: 16 residues. The V end lost 6 bases, the J end lost 8 bases, and 23 bases lay between the germline ends. In DNA form, the CDR3 reads TGTGCCAGCAGCGCACAAATTGACACGATTCAAGACATTCAGTACTTC. Translated: CASSAQIDTIQDIQYF.

The table lists this clonotype with many counts. The chain couples TRBV7-2 to TRBJ1-3; 9 bases map to TRBD1. The CDR3 consists of 17 residues. Germline V CDR1 and CDR2: SGHTA, FQGNSA. V lost 5 bases, J lost 5 bases, and 13 bases stayed unmatched. The CDR3 spells CASSPQRDREIRNTIYF. The CDR3 region has the DNA TGTGCCAGCAGCCCGCAGCGGGACAGGGAGATCCGAAACACCATATATTTT.

This clonotype was detected a few times. The chain uses TRBV6-5 and TRBJ1-3; 9 bases are shared with TRBD1. CDR1 MNHEY and CDR2 SVGAGI come from the germline V gene. The ends lost 2 bases at V and 1 base at J; junction bases unmatched: 9. The CDR3 sequence is 18 residues long. The chain's CDR3 is CASSYQLIGTGSGNTIYF. The CDR3 region has the DNA TGTGCCAGCAGTTACCAGTTGATCGGGACAGGGTCTGGAAACACCATATATTTT.

The chain recombines TRBV4-1 with TRBJ2-7; 8 nucleotides align to TRBD2. Germline CDR1 MGHRA, CDR2 YSYEKL. There are 14 residues in the CDR3. Unmatched junction bases numbered 4, after V lost 3 bases and J lost 3 bases. Here the CDR3 DNA reads TGCGCCAGCAGCCAGGTTGCGGGGGGCTACGAGCAGTACTTC. Translating gives CASSQVAGGYEQYF.

V gene TRBV10-3 combines with J gene TRBJ1-1, with 7 bases matching TRBD1. V shed 5 bases, J shed 5 bases, and the junction held 2 bases outside the gene matches. The CDR3 loop spans 12 amino acids. The germline CDR1 and CDR2 sequences are ENHRY and SYGVKD. The CDR3 sequence is CAISLQGTEAFF. The CDR3 DNA sequence: TGTGCCATCAGTCTACAGGGGACTGAAGCTTTCTTT.

Many counts were recorded for this clonotype. The gene calls are TRBV6-2 or TRBV6-3 and TRBJ2-7, with 9 positions matching TRBD1. The CDR3 spans 15 residues. V dropped 6 bases and J dropped 4; count of bases not matched to a gene: 10. Germline CDR1 is MNHEY and CDR2 is SVGEGT. The CDR3 nucleotides read TGTGCCAGCAGACTCTCCGGGACAGGGACTTACGAGCAGTACTTC. Amino acid sequence: CASRLSGTGTYEQYF.